One sample yielded the 32 T cell receptor beta chains listed below, sequenced in a study of blood T cell repertoires in COVID-19. Sequencing was performed with immunoSEQ multiplex PCR; in TCRdb, only in-frame clones are kept and a portion is missing. The table records 100,000 to 150,000 clones, 70% to 80% of them present only once. The specimen sequenced was peripheral blood. The source of these receptors is a man aged 40-50 years with active or convalescent COVID-19.

The V gene is TRBV29-1, the J gene TRBJ1-1; D is perhaps TRBD1 (5 bases). Trimming removed 3 bases from V and 10 bases from J, with 9 bases in between. CDR3 length: 10 amino acids. CDR1 is SQVTM and CDR2 is ANQGSEA in the germline V gene. CDR3 bases: TGCAGCGTTGAGGGGCAGGGAGCTTTCTTT. It specifies CSVEGQGAFF.

The sample holds a few counts of this clone. The chain employs TRBV30 and TRBJ1-5; D call uncertain. V lost 5 bases, J lost 5 bases, and 19 bases lay in between. The germline gives CDR1 GTSNPN, CDR2 SVGIG (reference sequence). The CDR3 is made up of 15 amino acids. The CDR3 protein is CAWRRSSGNHQPQHF. CDR3 nucleotide sequence: TGTGCCTGGCGCCGGTCATCAGGTAATCATCAGCCCCAGCATTTT.

V gene TRBV28 combines with J gene TRBJ2-4; maybe TRBD1 (7 bases). Trimming pared 8 bases from V and 3 bases from J, leaving 17 bases between. This CDR3 region has 15 residues. Germline-derived CDR1 and CDR2 are MDHEN and SYDVKM. The CDR3 nucleotides read TGTGCCAGCGGACTAACAGGGGTAGGCAAAAACATTCAGTACTTC. Protein: CASGLTGVGKNIQYF.

The chain employs TRBV12-3 or TRBV12-4 and TRBJ1-4; D is unclear. V lost 3 bases and J 7 bases, leaving 9 bases between the germline ends. The CDR3 length is 13 residues. This CDR3 reads CASSLWEAEKLFF. The CDR3 nucleotides are TGTGCCAGCAGTTTGTGGGAGGCTGAAAAACTGTTTTTT.

This rearrangement joins TRBV19 to TRBJ2-5, with 11 positions matching TRBD1. Germline V gives CDR1 LNHDA, CDR2 SQIVND (reference sequence). There are 15 residues in the CDR3. The V segment lost 5 bases and the J segment 4 bases; nucleotides outside the gene matches: 6. CDR3 sequence: CASSPGQGAGETQYF. CDR3 sequence (DNA): TGTGCCAGTAGTCCCGGACAGGGGGCAGGAGAGACCCAGTACTTC.

V and J are TRBV7-2 and TRBJ1-1; no definite D call. V lost 4 bases to trimming and J lost 1 base, with 13 bases between them. Looked up from germline, CDR1 is SGHTA and CDR2 is FQGNSA. The CDR3 has 15 residues. The CDR3 reads CASSSNTRANTEAFF. The CDR3 nucleotides are TGTGCCAGCAGCTCAAACACGAGGGCGAACACTGAAGCTTTCTTT.

The chain joins TRBV5-4 to TRBJ1-4, with 7 nucleotides matching TRBD1. Germline V gives CDR1 SGHNT, CDR2 YYREEE (reference sequence). This CDR3 has 15 residues. V lost 4 bases to trimming and J lost 8 bases; unmatched junction nucleotides: 11. The CDR3 loop is CASSPSGQSSEKLFF. In DNA form, the CDR3 reads TGTGCCAGCAGCCCCTCGGGACAGTCGAGCGAAAAACTGTTTTTT.

V is TRBV2 and J is TRBJ2-3, with a possible D match to TRBD1 (5 bases). V lost 7 bases, J lost 0 bases, and 17 bases lay in between. CDR3 length: 16 amino acids. The V gene's germline CDR1 is SNHLY and CDR2 FYNNEI. CDR3 region: CASKWVGLPSTDTQYF. CDR3 sequence (DNA): TGTGCCAGCAAATGGGTGGGGCTACCAAGCACAGATACGCAGTATTTT.

Only one count was recorded for this clone. The rearrangement links TRBV6-6 to TRBJ1-4; D uncertain. V was clipped by 0 bases and J by 2 bases, with 4 bases between them. The CDR3 extends over 14 amino acids. The V gene's germline CDR1 is MNHNY and CDR2 SVGAGI (reference sequence). The CDR3: CASSYSQTNEKLFF. The CDR3 bases are TGTGCCAGCAGTTACTCACAGACTAATGAAAAACTGTTTTTT.

V usage is TRBV20-1 and J usage is TRBJ1-2; D ambiguous. Germline CDR1 reads DFQATT; CDR2 reads SNEGSKA (reference sequence). The V end lost 3 bases, the J end lost 3 bases, and 5 bases lay between the germline ends. The CDR3 has 11 amino acids. The DNA for the CDR3 is TGCAGTGCTAGCACAGACTATGGCTACACCTTC. Translated, it gives CSASTDYGYTF.

CDR3: CASSSGWGQGSYTF. The CDR3 coding sequence is TGTGCCAGCTCCTCAGGATGGGGACAGGGAAGCTACACCTTC. V and J are TRBV6-5 and TRBJ1-2; 9 nucleotides match TRBD1. This CDR3 is built from 14 residues. Trimming took 8 bases from V and 9 from J; bases not matched to a gene: 13. Germline assignment: CDR1 MNHEY and CDR2 SVGAGI.

This chain joins TRBV10-3 and TRBJ2-7; possible D gene TRBD1, 6 bases. The ends were cut back, 7 bases at V and 1 base at J, with 11 bases in the middle. CDR3 length: 13 amino acids. CDR1 and CDR2 (germline): ENHRY, SYGVKD. The CDR3 here is CAITPGTSYEQYF. As DNA, the CDR3 is TGTGCCATCACCCCCGGGACATCCTACGAGCAGTACTTC.

As concerns this clone: The sample carries other DNA sequences with the same CDR3. V is TRBV28 and J is TRBJ2-7; no definite D call. CDR1 MDHEN and CDR2 SYDVKM come from the germline V gene. V lost 2 bases, J lost 6 bases, and 5 bases lay in between. The CDR3 consists of 11 residues. This chain's CDR3 is CASSLRGEQYF. CDR3 coding DNA: TGTGCCAGCAGTTTAAGAGGCGAGCAGTACTTC.

CDR3 region: CASSESGTGVFNEQFF. The CDR3 coding sequence is TGCGCCAGCAGTGAATCCGGGACAGGGGTTTTCAATGAGCAGTTCTTC. This sequence joins TRBV10-1 and TRBJ2-1; 10 bases are a match to TRBD1. The CDR3 is 16 amino acids. J was trimmed by 6 bases and V by 3 bases; bases with no gene match: 8. Germline assignment: CDR1 WNHNN and CDR2 SYGVQD (reference sequence).

J is TRBJ1-3 and V is TRBV5-6; D not resolved. The germline V gene has CDR1 SGHDT and CDR2 YYEEEE. This CDR3 is 15 amino acids long. With 4 bases removed from V and 0 bases from J, the gap between germline ends came to 11 bases. CDR3 loop: CASSRRGGSGNTIYF. The CDR3 DNA reads TGTGCCAGCAGCCGACGAGGCGGCTCTGGAAACACCATATATTTT.

The rearrangement links TRBV6-5 to TRBJ1-3, with TRBD1 as a possible D gene (6 bases). The CDR3 sequence is 14 residues long. CDR1 is MNHEY, CDR2 SVGAGI, per germline. Between the trimmed V and J ends, which lost 4 bases and 4 bases, there was a span of 11 bases. The CDR3 nucleotides are TGTGCCAGCAGTTGGGGGGGGCTAGGAAACACCATATATTTT. Its translation: CASSWGGLGNTIYF.

In DNA form, the CDR3 reads TGTGCCAGCAGCTCCTCCCCCGGGACAGATAGCAATCAGCCCCAGCATTTT. It specifies CASSSSPGTDSNQPQHF. The chain recombines TRBV7-9 with TRBJ1-5, with TRBD1 matching 7 bases. Germline-derived CDR1 and CDR2 are SEHNR and FQNEAQ (reference sequence). The CDR3 spans 17 residues. V lost 4 bases, J lost 0 bases, and 9 bases stayed unmatched.

The CDR3 bases are TGTGCCTGGAGCGGTTACAGCTCTGGAAACACCATATATTTT. Its translation: CAWSGYSSGNTIYF. This chain connects TRBV30 to TRBJ1-3, with unresolved D. CDR3 length: 14 residues. V was trimmed by 3 bases and J by 0 bases, leaving 9 bases between them. The germline CDR1 and CDR2 sequences are GTSNPN and SVGIG (reference sequence).

The rearrangement links TRBV7-8 to TRBJ1-5; 7 bases fit TRBD1. V shed 4 bases and J 7 bases; nucleotides not matched to a gene: 7. The CDR3 runs to 14 residues. CDR1 and CDR2 (germline): SGHVS, FQNEAQ. CDR3 in DNA: TGTGCCAGCAGCTCCGAGGGGGGACAGCAGCCCCAGCATTTT. This sequence encodes CASSSEGGQQPQHF.

The chain carries TRBV11-2 and TRBJ1-1; unclear D gene. V was clipped by 5 bases and J by 0 bases, with 7 bases between them. This CDR3 contains 13 residues. In germline, CDR1 is SGHAT, CDR2 FQNNGV. The CDR3 region has the DNA TGTGCCAGCAGCGCCCGCGTGAACACTGAAGCTTTCTTT. Translation: CASSARVNTEAFF.

J is TRBJ2-6 and V is TRBV5-4; D is possibly TRBD1 (6 bases). The V gene's germline CDR1 is SGHNT and CDR2 YYREEE (reference sequence). The CDR3 has 15 residues. Between the trimmed V and J ends, which lost 4 bases and 4 bases, there was a span of 12 bases. CDR3 protein: CASSASGAGANVLTF. As DNA, the CDR3 is TGTGCCAGCAGCGCATCAGGGGCCGGGGCCAACGTCCTGACTTTC.

This clone showed up just a few times. The chain links TRBV6-5 to TRBJ1-2; the D gene is possibly TRBD1 (6 bases). The germline gives CDR1 MNHEY, CDR2 SVGAGI. Between the trimmed V and J ends, which lost 5 bases and 4 bases, there was a span of 17 bases. The CDR3 spans 15 residues. In DNA form, the CDR3 reads TGTGCCAGCAGTCGAGCCTATAAGGACAGCTATGGCTACACCTTC. This translates into CASSRAYKDSYGYTF.

This clone showed up just once. This chain links TRBV11-1 with TRBJ1-1; no definite D call. The CDR3 is made up of 14 amino acids. Trimming took 5 bases from V and 3 from J, leaving 13 bases between them. CDR1 is SGHAT, CDR2 FQDESV, per germline (reference sequence). The CDR3 sequence: CASSETGWDTEAFF. The CDR3 DNA is TGTGCCAGCAGCGAGACCGGGTGGGACACTGAAGCTTTCTTT.

This chain joins TRBV19 and TRBJ1-2, with D maybe TRBD1 (5 bases). Trimming removed 10 bases from V and 3 bases from J, with 9 bases in between. Per germline, CDR1 LNHDA and CDR2 SQIVND (reference sequence). The CDR3 is 11 amino acids. In DNA, the CDR3 is TGTGCCACGGGGGGTGACTATGGCTACACCTTC. It yields the protein CATGGDYGYTF.

This sequence joins TRBV6-5 and TRBJ2-3, with 7 bases matching TRBD1. Germline values: CDR1 MNHEY, CDR2 SVGAGI. The CDR3 spans 15 residues. V shed 6 bases, J shed 3 bases, and the junction held 9 bases outside the gene matches. The chain's CDR3 is CASRPTGKGTDTQYF. Written as DNA, the CDR3 is TGTGCCAGCAGACCGACAGGGAAGGGGACAGATACGCAGTATTTT.

CDR3 nucleotide sequence: TGTGCCACCCTTCGATCGGGGGGGTTCTACGAGCAGTACTTC. This gives the protein CATLRSGGFYEQYF. The rearrangement uses TRBV6-5 and TRBJ2-7; 8 nucleotides align to TRBD2. With V trimmed by 10 bases and J by 3 bases, 11 bases remained unmatched. Germline CDR1 reads MNHEY; CDR2 reads SVGAGI. The CDR3 covers 14 residues.

The V gene is TRBV12-3 or TRBV12-4, the J gene TRBJ2-7, with D unresolved. Trimming removed 2 bases at V and 1 base at J, with 6 bases between. This CDR3 contains 13 residues. The CDR3 spells CASSLFVSYEQYF. The CDR3 DNA follows: TGTGCCAGCAGTTTATTTGTATCCTACGAGCAGTACTTC.

In regard to this clone: The junction differs from germline at one of its ends, possibly a read error. The chain links TRBV6-5 to TRBJ1-6; 7 bases match TRBD1. The CDR3 loop spans 15 amino acids. Germline assignment: CDR1 MNHEY and CDR2 SVGAGI. In DNA, the CDR3 is TGTGCCAGCACCAAAGGGTTGACAGGGACTTCACTCCTCCACTTT. This translates into CASTKGLTGTSLLHF.

CDR3: CASSPGTYNEQFF. DNA for the CDR3: TGTGCCAGCAGCCCCGGGACCTACAATGAGCAGTTCTTC. The chain employs TRBV11-3 and TRBJ2-1; D is possibly TRBD2 (5 bases). Trimming took off 5 bases at V and 2 bases at J, with 7 bases between the two ends. Germline V gives CDR1 SGHNT, CDR2 YENEEA. The CDR3 totals 13 residues.

V gene TRBV6-5 combines with J gene TRBJ2-7, with D perhaps TRBD1 (5 bases). The germline gives CDR1 MNHEY, CDR2 SVGAGI. V lost 7 bases, J lost 2 bases, and 15 bases lay in between. The CDR3 loop spans 14 amino acids. The CDR3 DNA is TGTGCCAGCACCGGTCGGCAGGGCCCCTACGAGCAGTACTTC. Its translation: CASTGRQGPYEQYF.

This clone was detected a few times. The rearrangement links TRBV27 to TRBJ1-5; tentatively, D is TRBD1 (6 bases). V was pared by 3 bases and J by 9 bases, with 15 bases between. The CDR3 covers 14 residues. Germline-derived CDR1 and CDR2 are MNHEY and SMNVEV (reference sequence). The CDR3 coding sequence is TGTGCCAGCAGTTTTGGGGCAGGGGATCTGCCCCAGCATTTT. Its translation: CASSFGAGDLPQHF.

The chain joins TRBV30 to TRBJ1-6, with no clear D. Germline V gene sequence: CDR1 GTSNPN, CDR2 SVGIG (reference sequence). V lost 7 bases to trimming and J lost 9 bases, with 19 bases between them. The CDR3 sequence is 14 residues long. CDR3 nucleotide sequence: TGTGCCTTGGAAAGAGACACCAGACGTTCACCCCTCCACTTT. Its protein product is CALERDTRRSPLHF. The entire variable domain, with the rest obtained from reference TRBV30 and TRBJ1-6, is as follows: SQTIHQWPATLVQPVGSPLSLECTVEGTSNPNLYWYRQAAGRGLQLLFYSVGIGQISSEVPQNLSASRPQDRQFILSSKKLLLSDSGFYLCALERDTRRSPLHFGNGTRLTVT.